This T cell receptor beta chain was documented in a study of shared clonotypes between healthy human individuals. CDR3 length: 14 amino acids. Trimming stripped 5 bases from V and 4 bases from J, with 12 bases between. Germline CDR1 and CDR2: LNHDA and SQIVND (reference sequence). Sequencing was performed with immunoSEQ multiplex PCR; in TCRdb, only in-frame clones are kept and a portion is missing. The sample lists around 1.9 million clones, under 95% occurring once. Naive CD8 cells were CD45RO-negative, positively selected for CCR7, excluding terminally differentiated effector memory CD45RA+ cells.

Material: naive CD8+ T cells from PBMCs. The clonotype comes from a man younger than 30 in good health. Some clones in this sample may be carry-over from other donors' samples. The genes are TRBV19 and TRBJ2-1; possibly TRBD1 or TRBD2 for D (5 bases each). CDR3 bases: TGTGCCAGTAGTGTTGGGACGCCTTACAATGAGCAGTTCTTC. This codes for CASSVGTPYNEQFF. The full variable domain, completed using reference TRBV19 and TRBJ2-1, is DGGITQSPKYLFRKEGQNVTLSCEQNLNHDAMYWYRQDPGQGLRLIYYSQIVNDFQKGDIAEGYSVSREKKESFPLTVTSAQKNPTAFYLCASSVGTPYNEQFFGPGTRLTVL.